The subject of this entry is one T cell receptor beta chain. Germline CDR1 SQVTM, CDR2 ANQGSEA. The J segment lost 8 bases and the V segment lost 7 bases, leaving 5 bases of the junction unmatched. The CDR3 loop spans 11 amino acids. Per the original data handling: Amplification with reference gene primers provided the estimates of nucleated cell counts. The protocol was immunoSEQ multiplex PCR, while the TCRdb copy is restricted to in-frame clones and leaves out a portion. Clone size and the V and J calls come from that table; the DNA yielded D and trimming. The profile shows about 70,000 clones, 75% to 90% of them singletons. This specimen belongs to a study of blood T cell repertoires in COVID-19. Study information: Spain, Italy and the United States supplied samples that represented acute and convalescent COVID-19. PBMCs, B-cell-depleted T cells, or T cells were the source of the cDNA or gDNA that made up the material.

This TCR was sampled from a man aged 65 to 79 who had recovered from COVID-19. This chain links TRBV29-1 with TRBJ2-1; 7 positions agree with TRBD1. Sequencing used peripheral blood. The CDR3 DNA reads TGCAGCGGTACAGGGGTCGATGAGCAGTTCTTC. The encoded protein is CSGTGVDEQFF.